These 23 T cell receptor beta chains were sequenced from one sample in a study of cytomegalovirus exposure and HLA in healthy donors. The primer mix had 60 Vbeta and 13 Jbeta primers. Data came from immunoSEQ multiplex PCR; TCRdb stores just in-frame clones and leaves some out. The repertoire consists of 200,000 or so clones, with roughly 80% occurring once and the leading ten covering approximately 0.26%. The sample consisted of PBMCs. All receptors derive from a boy aged 5-17 years in good health and CMV-seronegative.

The rearrangement uses TRBV18 and TRBJ2-2; TRBD2 aligns across 8 bases. The CDR3 spans 20 residues. The J segment lost 0 bases and the V segment lost 6 bases, leaving 18 bases of the junction unmatched. The V gene's germline CDR1 is KGHSH and CDR2 LQKENI. CDR3: CASSPILKAGDSANTGELFF. CDR3 bases: TGTGCCAGCTCCCCTATCCTTAAAGCGGGGGATTCCGCGAACACCGGGGAGCTGTTTTTT.

The chain joins TRBV6-5 to TRBJ1-4, with D possibly being TRBD1 (5 bases). The CDR3 covers 13 residues. Germline-derived CDR1 and CDR2 are MNHEY and SVGAGI. V lost 6 bases to trimming and J lost 10 bases, with 15 bases between them. CDR3 sequence (DNA): TGTGCCAGCAGCCCCACGTTTCAGGGAAAACTGTTTTTT. Protein: CASSPTFQGKLFF.

This clone has a handful of counts. The chain carries TRBV5-1 and TRBJ2-7; 10 bases fit TRBD2. CDR1 is SGHRS and CDR2 is YFSETQ in the germline V gene. V lost 2 bases to trimming and J lost 3 bases; unmatched junction nucleotides: 5. The CDR3 is made up of 15 amino acids. For the CDR3, the DNA is TGCGCCAGCAGCTTCGTAGCGGGGGGAGACTACGAGCAGTACTTC. Translated: CASSFVAGGDYEQYF.

The chain joins TRBV20-1 to TRBJ1-2; tentatively, D is TRBD1 (5 bases). The CDR3 totals 11 residues. The germline V gene has CDR1 DFQATT and CDR2 SNEGSKA (reference sequence). V dropped 0 bases and J dropped 10 bases, with 9 bases sitting between them. CDR3 DNA: TGCAGTGCTAGAGACGACAGATCCTACACCTTC. It yields the protein CSARDDRSYTF.

This clone was seen more than once but under ten times. This chain connects TRBV19 to TRBJ1-2; TRBD1 agrees at 12 bases. This CDR3 spans 15 amino acids. CDR1 and CDR2 from the germline V gene are LNHDA and SQIVND (reference sequence). Germline trimming cut 3 bases from V and 7 bases from J; bases unmatched to any gene: 6. Written as DNA, the CDR3 is TGTGCCAGTAGTATTGGTGGGACAGGGGGCTTTGGCTACACCTTC. This gives the protein CASSIGGTGGFGYTF. The entire variable domain, with the rest obtained from reference TRBV19 and TRBJ1-2, is as follows: DGGITQSPKYLFRKEGQNVTLSCEQNLNHDAMYWYRQDPGQGLRLIYYSQIVNDFQKGDIAEGYSVSREKKESFPLTVTSAQKNPTAFYLCASSIGGTGGFGYTFGSGTRLTVV.

V and J are TRBV4-3 and TRBJ1-1, with D hard to call. Per germline, CDR1 LGHNA and CDR2 YSLEER. V was clipped by 4 bases and J by 1 base, with 7 bases between them. The CDR3 covers 13 residues. The CDR3 region has the DNA TGCGCCAGCAGCCGGGCGCCGAACACTGAAGCTTTCTTT. Translation: CASSRAPNTEAFF.

This chain joins TRBV5-4 and TRBJ1-2; 9 nucleotides line up with TRBD1. V trimming: 4 bases; J trimming: 8 bases; junction bases outside the gene matches: 12. In germline, CDR1 is SGHNT, CDR2 YYREEE (reference sequence). This CDR3 comprises 15 residues. CDR3 in DNA: TGTGCCAGCAGCGCCGAACAGGGGGCGGGACGCGGCTACACCTTC. This gives the protein CASSAEQGAGRGYTF. The complete variable domain, with remaining parts taken from reference TRBV5-4 and TRBJ1-2, reads ETGVTQSPTHLIKTRGQQVTLRCSSQSGHNTVSWYQQALGQGPQFIFQYYREEENGRGNFPPRFSGLQFPNYSSELNVNALELDDSALYLCASSAEQGAGRGYTFGSGTRLTVV.

The chain carries TRBV6-6 and TRBJ2-7; D gene uncertain. The germline V gene encodes CDR1 MNHNY and CDR2 SVGAGI (reference sequence). V was shortened by 4 bases and J by 2 bases, with 9 bases between the two germline ends. The CDR3 length is 13 residues. The CDR3 DNA is TGTGCCAGCAGTTTATCGCTAACCTACGAGCAGTACTTC. It specifies CASSLSLTYEQYF.

This clone was seen more than once but under ten times. V is TRBV27 and J is TRBJ1-3; 9 nucleotides match TRBD1. Germline assignment: CDR1 MNHEY and CDR2 SMNVEV (reference sequence). The length of the CDR3 is 15 residues. The junction had 0 bases not matched to a gene; V was cut back by 3 bases and J by 0 bases. This CDR3 reads CASSLGQGSGNTIYF. The CDR3 nucleotides are TGTGCCAGCAGTTTGGGACAGGGCTCTGGAAACACCATATATTTT.

The genes are TRBV5-1 and TRBJ2-1; TRBD2 matches at 8 bases. Germline trimming cut 4 bases from V and 1 base from J; bases unmatched to any gene: 10. Germline V gene sequence: CDR1 SGHRS, CDR2 YFSETQ. This CDR3 region has 17 residues. CDR3 sequence reads: CASSPELAESSYNEQFF. DNA of the CDR3: TGCGCCAGCAGCCCAGAACTAGCGGAATCTTCCTACAATGAGCAGTTCTTC. Drawing the rest from reference TRBV5-1 and TRBJ2-1, the complete variable domain is KAGVTQTPRYLIKTRGQQVTLSCSPISGHRSVSWYQQTPGQGLQFLFEYFSETQRNKGNFPGRFSGRQFSNSRSEMNVSTLELGDSALYLCASSPELAESSYNEQFFGPGTRLTVL.

The chain is built from TRBV4-3 and TRBJ2-5; 10 nucleotides align to TRBD2. The CDR3 extends over 17 amino acids. Germline loops: CDR1 LGHNA, CDR2 YSLEER. V shed 3 bases and J 4 bases; nucleotides not matched to a gene: 11. CDR3 sequence reads: CASSQDLAGALRETQYF. The CDR3 coding sequence is TGCGCCAGCAGCCAGGATCTAGCGGGGGCGTTGAGAGAGACCCAGTACTTC.

The genes are TRBV9 and TRBJ2-6; 7 positions match TRBD2. Per germline, CDR1 SGDLS and CDR2 YYNGEE. The trim removed 5 bases at V and 4 bases at J, leaving 9 bases unmatched. The CDR3 spans 16 residues. The CDR3 protein is CASRGSSGQGANVLTF. CDR3 coding DNA: TGTGCCAGCAGGGGGAGTAGCGGGCAGGGGGCCAACGTCCTGACTTTC. The full variable domain, in which reference TRBV9 and TRBJ2-6 provide the parts outside the CDR3, is DSGVTQTPKHLITATGQRVTLRCSPRSGDLSVYWYQQSLDQGLQFLIQYYNGEERAKGNILERFSAQQFPDLHSELNLSSLELGDSALYFCASRGSSGQGANVLTFGAGSRLTVL.

This clone was counted a single time. J is TRBJ1-1 and V is TRBV18; no clear D gene. Trimming removed 7 bases from V and 3 bases from J, with 12 bases in between. Looked up from germline, CDR1 is KGHSH and CDR2 is LQKENI. The CDR3 sequence is 13 residues long. DNA of the CDR3: TGTGCCAGCTTTACCGGGGATGACACTGAAGCTTTCTTT. It codes for CASFTGDDTEAFF. Supplemented by reference TRBV18 and TRBJ1-1, the full variable domain reads NAGVMQNPRHLVRRRGQEARLRCSPMKGHSHVYWYRQLPEEGLKFMVYLQKENIIDESGMPKERFSAEFPKEGPSILRIQQVVRGDSAAYFCASFTGDDTEAFFGQGTRLTVV.

The chain uses TRBV13 and TRBJ2-5; TRBD2 agrees at 8 bases. V was clipped by 4 bases and J by 14 bases; unmatched bases: 21. Germline values: CDR1 PRHDT, CDR2 FYEKMQ (reference sequence). The CDR3 has 16 amino acids. The CDR3 DNA reads TGTGCCAGCAGCTCCCCGGAAAGCCAATTAGCGGGAAAGCTCTACTTC. Residues: CASSSPESQLAGKLYF.

J is TRBJ2-2 and V is TRBV9, with D possibly matching TRBD1 (5 bases). V was clipped by 0 bases and J by 0 bases, with 9 bases between them. The CDR3 runs to 16 residues. CDR1 is SGDLS, CDR2 YYNGEE, per germline. Here the CDR3 reads CASSVVPTANTGELFF. In DNA, the CDR3 is TGTGCCAGCAGCGTAGTACCGACAGCGAACACCGGGGAGCTGTTTTTT. Combining the CDR3 with reference TRBV9 and TRBJ2-2 gives the whole variable domain DSGVTQTPKHLITATGQRVTLRCSPRSGDLSVYWYQQSLDQGLQFLIQYYNGEERAKGNILERFSAQQFPDLHSELNLSSLELGDSALYFCASSVVPTANTGELFFGEGSRLTVL.

V is TRBV5-1 and J is TRBJ1-2; 8 nucleotides line up with TRBD1. There are 13 residues in the CDR3. Germline trimming cut 0 bases from V and 8 bases from J; bases unmatched to any gene: 3. Germline V lookup: CDR1 SGHRS, CDR2 YFSETQ. As DNA, the CDR3 is TGCGCCAGCAGCTTGGGGGGACAGGAGGGCTACACCTTC. Protein sequence: CASSLGGQEGYTF.

The rearrangement uses TRBV25-1 and TRBJ1-2; no clear D gene. The CDR3 has 12 amino acids. Trimming removed 8 bases at V and 6 bases at J, with 13 bases between. From germline, CDR1 is MGHDK and CDR2 SYGVNS. Here the CDR3 reads CASHWEEDGYTF. The CDR3 bases are TGTGCCAGCCATTGGGAGGAAGATGGCTACACCTTC.

The J gene is TRBJ1-2, the V gene TRBV5-4, with D tentatively TRBD1 (5 bases). Germline CDR1 SGHNT, CDR2 YYREEE (reference sequence). Trimming cost V 0 bases and J 0 bases, with 9 bases left between them. The CDR3 has 15 amino acids. The CDR3 DNA is TGTGCCAGCAGCTTGGCCGGGGGGGCTAACTATGGCTACACCTTC. This gives the protein CASSLAGGANYGYTF.

The chain is built from TRBV4-1 and TRBJ2-7, with D perhaps TRBD2 (6 bases). Trimming took 4 bases from V and 0 from J, leaving 13 bases between them. The CDR3 has 15 residues. CDR1 and CDR2 (germline): MGHRA, YSYEKL. CDR3 residues: CASSPRDGSSYEQYF. CDR3 nucleotide sequence: TGCGCCAGCAGCCCCCGGGACGGGAGCTCCTACGAGCAGTACTTC.

This clone was recorded only once. The CDR3 DNA sequence: TGTGCCAGCACAGAGGGACAACTAAATGAAAAACTGTTTTTT. Its translation: CASTEGQLNEKLFF. The chain combines TRBV5-8 with TRBJ1-4, with D possibly being TRBD1 (6 bases). Germline CDR1 is SGHTS and CDR2 is YDEGEE. Deletions cut 6 bases from V and 5 bases from J, with 14 bases between. The CDR3 is 14 amino acids.

This clone occurred once. This chain connects TRBV15 to TRBJ2-5; 10 bases line up with TRBD1. The J call may be wrong; the DNA end is better matched by TRBJ2-7. CDR3 length equals 16 residues. Looked up from germline, CDR1 is LNHNV and CDR2 is YYDKDF (reference sequence). CDR3 protein: CATSRGIRDRGHEQYF. Here the CDR3 DNA reads TGTGCCACCAGCAGAGGGATAAGGGACAGGGGCCACGAGCAGTACTTC.

This chain links TRBV11-2 with TRBJ2-2; no definite D call. Trimming left V 3 bases short and J 5 bases short, with 7 bases between. The CDR3 sequence is 13 residues long. Per the germline V gene, CDR1 is SGHAT and CDR2 is FQNNGV. The CDR3 loop reads CASSFIRTGELFF. The CDR3 DNA follows: TGTGCCAGCAGCTTTATTCGTACCGGGGAGCTGTTTTTT.

The gene calls are TRBV23-1 and TRBJ1-5; D is possibly TRBD1 (6 bases). TRBV23-1 is filed as an ORF, its function uncertain. The V gene lost 4 bases and the J gene lost 0 bases, with 16 bases spanning the gap. There are 17 residues in the CDR3. Written as DNA, the CDR3 is TGCGCCAGCAGTCCGATACTGGGACAAAATAGCAATCAGCCCCAGCATTTT. Translated: CASSPILGQNSNQPQHF.